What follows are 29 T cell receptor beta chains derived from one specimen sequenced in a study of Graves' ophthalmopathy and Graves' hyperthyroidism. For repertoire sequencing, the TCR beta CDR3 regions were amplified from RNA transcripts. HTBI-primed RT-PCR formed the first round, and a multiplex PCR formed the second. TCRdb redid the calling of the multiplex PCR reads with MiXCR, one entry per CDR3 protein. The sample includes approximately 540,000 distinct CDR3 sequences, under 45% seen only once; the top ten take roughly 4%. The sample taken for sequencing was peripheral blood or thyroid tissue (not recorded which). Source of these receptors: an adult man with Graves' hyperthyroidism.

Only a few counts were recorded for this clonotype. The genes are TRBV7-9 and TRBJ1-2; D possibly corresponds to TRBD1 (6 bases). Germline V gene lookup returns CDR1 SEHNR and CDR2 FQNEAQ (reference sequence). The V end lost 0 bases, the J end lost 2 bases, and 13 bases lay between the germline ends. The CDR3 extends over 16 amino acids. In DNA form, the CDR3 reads TGTGCCAGCAGCTTAGCGTCAGGGGTTAAGAACTATGGCTACACCTTC. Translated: CASSLASGVKNYGYTF.

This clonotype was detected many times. CDR3 in DNA: TGTGCCAGCAGCGCAAGGGGCACTGAAGCTTTCTTT. Translating gives CASSARGTEAFF. The gene calls are TRBV2 and TRBJ1-1; D is perhaps TRBD1 (5 bases). The V gene lost 6 bases and the J gene lost 4 bases, with 9 bases spanning the gap. The CDR3 has 12 amino acids. CDR1 is SNHLY, CDR2 FYNNEI, per germline.

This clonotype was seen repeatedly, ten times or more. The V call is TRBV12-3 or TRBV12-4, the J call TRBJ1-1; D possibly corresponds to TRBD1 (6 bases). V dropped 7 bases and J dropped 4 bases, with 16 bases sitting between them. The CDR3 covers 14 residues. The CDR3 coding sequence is TGTGCCAGCACCCCCTTCCGGGACACCACTGAAGCTTTCTTT. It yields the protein CASTPFRDTTEAFF.

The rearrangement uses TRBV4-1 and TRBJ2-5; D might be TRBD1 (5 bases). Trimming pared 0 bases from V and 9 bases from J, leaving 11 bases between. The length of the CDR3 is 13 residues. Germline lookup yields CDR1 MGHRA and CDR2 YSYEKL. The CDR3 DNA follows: TGCGCCAGCAGCCAAGATGGGCAGGGCGCCCAGTACTTC. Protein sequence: CASSQDGQGAQYF.

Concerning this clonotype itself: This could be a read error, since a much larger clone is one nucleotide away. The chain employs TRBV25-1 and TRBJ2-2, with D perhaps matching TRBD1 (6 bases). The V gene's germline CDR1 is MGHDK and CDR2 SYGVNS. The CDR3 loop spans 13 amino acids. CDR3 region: CASTPRGHGEPFF. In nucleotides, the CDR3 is TGTGCCAGCACTCCCAGGGGCCACGGGGAGCCGTTTTTT.

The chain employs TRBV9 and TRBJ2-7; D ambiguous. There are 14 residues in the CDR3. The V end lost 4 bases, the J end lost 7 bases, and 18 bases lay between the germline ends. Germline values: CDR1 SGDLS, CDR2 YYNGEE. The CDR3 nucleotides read TGTGCCAGCAGCCAGACCTCCTCCGACGATGAGCAGTACTTC. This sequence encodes CASSQTSSDDEQYF.

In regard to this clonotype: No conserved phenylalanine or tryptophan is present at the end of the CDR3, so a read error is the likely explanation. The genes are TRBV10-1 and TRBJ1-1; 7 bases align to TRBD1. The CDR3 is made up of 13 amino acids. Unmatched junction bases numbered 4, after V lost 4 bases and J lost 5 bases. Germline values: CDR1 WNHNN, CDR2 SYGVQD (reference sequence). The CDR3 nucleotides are TGCGCCAGCAGTGTCTGCAGGGGGACTGAAGCTTTCTCT. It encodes CASSVCRGTEAFS.

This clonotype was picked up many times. The CDR3 here is CASSFTYSYEQYF. CDR3 nucleotide sequence: TGTGCCAGCAGCTTCACCTACTCCTACGAGCAGTACTTC. This chain links TRBV5-5 with TRBJ2-7; D gene uncertain. The CDR3 has 13 residues. Germline CDR1 is SGHKS and CDR2 is YYEKEE (reference sequence). V was cut by 2 bases and J by 0 bases, with 6 bases left in between.

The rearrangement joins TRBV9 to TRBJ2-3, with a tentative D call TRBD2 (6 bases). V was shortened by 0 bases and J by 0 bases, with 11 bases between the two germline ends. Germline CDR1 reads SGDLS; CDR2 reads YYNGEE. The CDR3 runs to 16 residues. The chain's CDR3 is CASSVVGSGSTDTQYF. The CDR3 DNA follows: TGTGCCAGCAGCGTAGTCGGTAGCGGTAGCACAGATACGCAGTATTTT.

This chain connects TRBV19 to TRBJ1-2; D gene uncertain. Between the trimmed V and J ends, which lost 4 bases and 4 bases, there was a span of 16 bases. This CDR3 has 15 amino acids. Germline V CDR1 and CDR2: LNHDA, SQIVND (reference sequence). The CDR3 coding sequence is TGTGCCAGTAGTACCTCCGGGTCGATCCTCTATGGCTACACCTTC. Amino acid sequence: CASSTSGSILYGYTF. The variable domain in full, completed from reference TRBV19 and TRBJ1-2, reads DGGITQSPKYLFRKEGQNVTLSCEQNLNHDAMYWYRQDPGQGLRLIYYSQIVNDFQKGDIAEGYSVSREKKESFPLTVTSAQKNPTAFYLCASSTSGSILYGYTFGSGTRLTVV.

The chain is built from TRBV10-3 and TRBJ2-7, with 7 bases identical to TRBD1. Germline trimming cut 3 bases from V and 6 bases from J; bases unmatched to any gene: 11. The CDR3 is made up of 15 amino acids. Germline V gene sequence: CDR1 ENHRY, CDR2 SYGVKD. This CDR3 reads CAISDPVTGTSEQYF. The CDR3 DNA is TGTGCCATCAGTGACCCAGTGACAGGGACCAGCGAGCAGTACTTC.

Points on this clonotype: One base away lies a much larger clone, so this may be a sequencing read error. The CDR3 DNA reads as TGCGCCAGCAGCTTGGGGGCAAACAATCAGCCCCAGCATTTT. Translation: CASSLGANNQPQHF. The chain carries TRBV5-1 and TRBJ1-5, with D unresolved. Germline V gives CDR1 SGHRS, CDR2 YFSETQ. This CDR3 comprises 14 residues. Trimming pared 0 bases from V and 3 bases from J, leaving 7 bases between.

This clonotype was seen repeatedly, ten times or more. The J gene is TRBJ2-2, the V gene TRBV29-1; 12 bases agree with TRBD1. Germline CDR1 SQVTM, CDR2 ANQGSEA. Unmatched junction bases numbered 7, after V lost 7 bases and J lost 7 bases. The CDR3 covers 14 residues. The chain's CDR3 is CSAGDRGQGGELFF. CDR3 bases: TGCAGCGCCGGGGACAGGGGGCAGGGCGGGGAGCTGTTTTTT.

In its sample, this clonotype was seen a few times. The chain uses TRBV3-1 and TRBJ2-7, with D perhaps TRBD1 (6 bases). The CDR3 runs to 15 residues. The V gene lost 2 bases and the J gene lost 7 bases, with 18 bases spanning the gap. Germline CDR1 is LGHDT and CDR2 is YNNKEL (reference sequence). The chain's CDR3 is CASSQSTSSRGEQYF. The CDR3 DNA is TGTGCCAGCAGCCAATCCACGTCATCCAGGGGTGAGCAGTACTTC.

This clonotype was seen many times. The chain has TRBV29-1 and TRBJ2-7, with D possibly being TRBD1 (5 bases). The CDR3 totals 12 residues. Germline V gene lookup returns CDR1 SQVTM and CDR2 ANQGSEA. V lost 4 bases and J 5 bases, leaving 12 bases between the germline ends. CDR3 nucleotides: TGCAGCGTTGCCAGGGTTGGGCACGAGCAGTACTTC. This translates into CSVARVGHEQYF.

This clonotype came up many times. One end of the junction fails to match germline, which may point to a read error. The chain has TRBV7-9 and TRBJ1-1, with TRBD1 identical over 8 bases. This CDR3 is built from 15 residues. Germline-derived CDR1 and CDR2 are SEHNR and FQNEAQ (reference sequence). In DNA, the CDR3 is TGTGCCAGCAGCTTAGTCGGGGACAGGAACAATGAAGCTTTCTTT. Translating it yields CASSLVGDRNNEAFF.

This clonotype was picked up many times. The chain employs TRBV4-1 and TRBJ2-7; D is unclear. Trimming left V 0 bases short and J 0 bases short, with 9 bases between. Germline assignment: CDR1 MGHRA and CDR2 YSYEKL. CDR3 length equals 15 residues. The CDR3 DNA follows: TGCGCCAGCAGCCAAGAGTCGTATAGCTCCTACGAGCAGTACTTC. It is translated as CASSQESYSSYEQYF.

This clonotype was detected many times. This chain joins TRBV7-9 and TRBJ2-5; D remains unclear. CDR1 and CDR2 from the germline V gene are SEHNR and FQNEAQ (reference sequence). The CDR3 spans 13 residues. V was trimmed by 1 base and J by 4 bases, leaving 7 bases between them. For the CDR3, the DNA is TGTGCCAGCAGCTTAGTGTTTGGAGAGACCCAGTACTTC. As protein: CASSLVFGETQYF.

This CDR3 is CASSFSAGASQETQYF. CDR3 coding DNA: TGTGCCAGCAGTTTCTCGGCAGGAGCGAGCCAAGAGACCCAGTACTTC. V usage is TRBV28 and J usage is TRBJ2-5, with D unresolved. This CDR3 spans 16 amino acids. CDR1 and CDR2 from the germline V gene are MDHEN and SYDVKM. V was cut by 3 bases and J by 1 base, with 15 bases left in between.

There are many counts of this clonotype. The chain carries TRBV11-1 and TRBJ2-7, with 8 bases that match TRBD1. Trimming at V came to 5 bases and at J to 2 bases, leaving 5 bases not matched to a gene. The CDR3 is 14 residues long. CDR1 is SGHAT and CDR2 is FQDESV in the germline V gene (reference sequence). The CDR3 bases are TGTGCCAGCAGCCCCGGACAGGGACCCTACGAGCAGTACTTC. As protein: CASSPGQGPYEQYF.

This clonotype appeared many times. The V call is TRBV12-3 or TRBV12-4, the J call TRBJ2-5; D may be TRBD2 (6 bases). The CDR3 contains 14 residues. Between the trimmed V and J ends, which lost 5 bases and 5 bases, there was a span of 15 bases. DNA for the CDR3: TGTGCCAGCAGTCCCATAGCGGAAGGGGAGACCCAGTACTTC. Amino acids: CASSPIAEGETQYF.

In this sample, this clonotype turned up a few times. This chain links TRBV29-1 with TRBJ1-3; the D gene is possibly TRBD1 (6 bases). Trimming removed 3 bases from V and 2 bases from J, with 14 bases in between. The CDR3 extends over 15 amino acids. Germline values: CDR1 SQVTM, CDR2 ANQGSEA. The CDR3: CSVESGADAGNTIYF. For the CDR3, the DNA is TGCAGCGTTGAGTCAGGGGCTGACGCTGGAAACACCATATATTTT.

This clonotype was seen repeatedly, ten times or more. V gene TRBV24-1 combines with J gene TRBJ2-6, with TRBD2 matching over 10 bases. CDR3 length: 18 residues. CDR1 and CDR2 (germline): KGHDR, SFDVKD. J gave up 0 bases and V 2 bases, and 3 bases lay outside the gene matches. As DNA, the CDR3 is TGTGCCACCAGTGATTATCCTAGCGGGAGCTCTGGGGCCAACGTCCTGACTTTC. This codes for CATSDYPSGSSGANVLTF.

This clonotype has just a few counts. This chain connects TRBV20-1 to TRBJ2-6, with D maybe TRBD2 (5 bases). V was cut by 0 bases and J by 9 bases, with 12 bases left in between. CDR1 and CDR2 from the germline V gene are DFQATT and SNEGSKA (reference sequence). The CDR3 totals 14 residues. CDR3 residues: CSARESGSDNVLTF. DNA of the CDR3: TGCAGTGCTAGAGAGTCGGGGTCGGACAACGTCCTGACTTTC.

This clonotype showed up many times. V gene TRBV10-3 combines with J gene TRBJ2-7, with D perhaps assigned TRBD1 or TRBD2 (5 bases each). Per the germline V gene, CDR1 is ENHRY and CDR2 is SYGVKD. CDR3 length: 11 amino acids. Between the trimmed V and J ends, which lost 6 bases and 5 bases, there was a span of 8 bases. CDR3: CAISRGDEQYF. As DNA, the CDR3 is TGTGCCATCAGCCGGGGCGACGAGCAGTACTTC.

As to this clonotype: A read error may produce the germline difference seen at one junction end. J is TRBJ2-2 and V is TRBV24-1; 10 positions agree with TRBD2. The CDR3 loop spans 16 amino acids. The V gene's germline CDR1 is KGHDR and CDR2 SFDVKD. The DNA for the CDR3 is TGTGCCACCAGTGACGGGGGACTAGCGAAACGTAATGAGCAGTTTTTT. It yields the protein CATSDGGLAKRNEQFF.

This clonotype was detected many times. Written as DNA, the CDR3 is TGTGCCAGCAGCCCCAGCCCCTCGGGGACCCAGTACTTC. This encodes CASSPSPSGTQYF. The chain links TRBV7-9 to TRBJ2-5; D call uncertain. Germline V gene sequence: CDR1 SEHNR, CDR2 FQNEAQ (reference sequence). This CDR3 is 13 amino acids long. V gave up 5 bases and J gave up 7 bases, with 14 bases separating them.

The CDR3 region is CSASRSDQLDNEQFF. CDR3 nucleotides: TGCAGTGCTAGCCGCTCGGACCAGCTTGATAATGAGCAGTTCTTC. The chain recombines TRBV20-1 with TRBJ2-1; no clear D gene. CDR1 and CDR2 from the germline V gene are DFQATT and SNEGSKA (reference sequence). This CDR3 region has 15 residues. Trimming stripped 3 bases from V and 7 bases from J, with 19 bases between.

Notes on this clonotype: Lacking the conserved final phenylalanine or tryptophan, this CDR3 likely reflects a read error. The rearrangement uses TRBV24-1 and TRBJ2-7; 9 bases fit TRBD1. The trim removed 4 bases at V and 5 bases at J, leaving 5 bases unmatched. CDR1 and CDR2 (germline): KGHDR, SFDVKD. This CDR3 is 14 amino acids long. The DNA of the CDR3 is TGTGCCACCAGTGAGGGACAGGGTTTCCACGAGCAGTACCTC. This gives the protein CATSEGQGFHEQYL.